The source of this TCR beta chain is a study of blood T cells in healthy people across ages. Sample-barcoded 5' priming and a J-beta primer mix drove a second PCR of roughly 6 to 12 cycles. All samples gave at least 3 million CDR3-containing paired-end reads. TCRdb reanalysed the 5' RACE reads using MiXCR and keeps one entry per CDR3 protein. Of 780,000 or so distinct CDR3 sequences in the sample, 56% were seen once. Study-level points and caveats: Per million T cells, TCR beta diversity dropped roughly linearly as age increased. TCR beta diversity correlated strongly with naive T cell percentage. Shifts in expanded clonotypes may have been confounded by donor CMV status, which was unknown.

This clonotype was counted only a few times. Its antigen is not identified. The CDR3 length is 17 residues. V shed 5 bases and J 9 bases; nucleotides not matched to a gene: 18. Per the germline V gene, CDR1 is SGHAT and CDR2 is FQDESV (reference sequence). This sequence was found in a man in his forties in good health. The chain has TRBV11-1 and TRBJ2-1, with TRBD2 matching 8 bases. The sample taken for sequencing was blood. The DNA of the CDR3 is TGTGCCAGCAGCCTGCACCCTACCAGCGGGAGCGGGGGTGAGCAGTTCTTC. Translation gives CASSLHPTSGSGGEQFF.